The T cell receptor (beta chain) under discussion was sequenced for a study of blood T cell repertoires in COVID-19 (dated by TCRdb to about 2020). Regarding the complete study: The collaborator samples originated in the United States, Italy and Spain and spanned the acute and convalescent phases of COVID-19. Sample metadata almost always included a de-identified subject ID, COVID-19 status, age in years and sex. The dataset comprised deeply sampled blood TCRbeta repertoires from subjects exposed to, actively infected with, or recovered from COVID-19. The prospective study material was composed of cDNA or gDNA derived from T cells, B-cell-depleted T cells, or PBMCs. Samples were obtained from the ongoing ImmuneRACE study (first 160 participants) and from some 1,300 subjects provided by 6 global collaborators. A freely available public database, intended as a resource for researchers studying the immune response to SARS-CoV-2, is where the repertoires were released. HLA class I and class II types, where available, came from metadata supplied by the sample provider rather than from assay-based typing. Study-level results and caveats: Clinical and demographic metadata were provided uncurated, with the amount varying by source and participant.

A remark on this clone: What this receptor recognizes is not known. Per-base qualities were not stored, and no clone one base away is much larger.

For CDR1 and CDR2, the germline V gene (reference sequence) lists MNHNY and SVGAGI. Including cysteine and phenylalanine, the CDR3 has 15 amino acids. Solely the CDR3 DNA is kept, with 45 bases framed from the first base. Germline trimming: 5 bases from V, 9 bases from J; junction bases outside gene matches: 7. The immunoSEQ Assay, a bias-controlled multiplex PCR, was used to amplify TCRbeta CDR3 regions from genomic DNA. In the source study's methods: Within the assay, amplification of reference gene primers was used to estimate how many nucleated cells each sample contained. To quantify the absolute abundance of each unique TCRbeta CDR3 rearrangement, sequence reads were collapsed and filtered. For each sample, productive Simpson clonality was calculated as the square root of Simpson's diversity index across productive rearrangements. The source is immuneACCESS, and TCRdb retained only in-frame sequences with V and J called. Part of the clones is not carried over; for the studies checked, unresolved V genes explain less than half of this, and the remainder is unexplained. V and J calls and clone size follow that table, whereas D and trimming were derived from the DNA. This sample gives some 220,000 clones in total; roughly 86% of them show up just once. 4% of the sample comes from the top ten.

Whole blood was collected in K2EDTA tubes by collaborating institutions according to the institutions' own protocols. Collaborator samples were shipped for TCRbeta analysis as frozen whole blood, isolated PBMCs, or DNA extracted from either sample type. The V and J segments used are TRBV6-6 and TRBJ2-5, with 15 bases matching TRBD2. The receptor comes from a man aged 45-65 years with acute or convalescent COVID-19. The specimen was peripheral blood. The nucleotide sequence reads TGTGCCAGCAGTCCCGGGACTAGCGGGGGGAGGCCCCAGTACTTC. Translated, this is CASSPGTSGGRPQYF.